This T cell receptor beta chain was sequenced for a study of regulatory T cells in long-lasting Graves disease. Study overall: Patients newly diagnosed with Graves' had been on antithyroid drugs for under 3 months.

CDR3 regions were amplified by Arm-PCR using iRepertoire HTBI primers to build TCR beta libraries. How the authors handled the data: Across the samples, identification revealed about 62 TRBV and some 14 TRBJ segments. TCRdb independently ran MiXCR on the multiplex PCR reads; one entry per CDR3 protein. The V and J calls shown here were made by TCRdb, not taken from the authors' results. The sample holds fewer than 350,000 distinct CDR3 sequences, 15% to 20% seen once. Study-level results: New patients shared fewer public clonotypes (approximately 970) than persistent patients did (roughly 2,500). Newly diagnosed patients had higher TCR diversity than persistent Graves' patients did.

This clonotype showed up many times. Its specificity is unknown. Time point specified: newly diagnosed GD, antithyroid drugs for less than 3 months. Extracted PBMC RNA gave rise to the TCR library. There are 17 residues in the CDR3. J gave up 3 bases and V 1 base, and 8 bases lay outside the gene matches. The germline V gene encodes CDR1 MNHEY and CDR2 SMNVEV (reference sequence). J is TRBJ2-2 and V is TRBV27; TRBD1 agrees at 7 bases. The TCR comes from a female donor with Graves disease. The sequenced sample was peripheral blood mononuclear cells (PBMCs), obtained at new diagnosis, from a patient treated with antithyroid drugs. The CDR3 protein is CASSLFPQGVDTGELFF. CDR3 DNA: TGTGCCAGCAGTTTATTCCCCCAGGGGGTTGACACCGGGGAGCTGTTTTTT.